The present TCR beta chain was sequenced within a study of blood T cell repertoires in COVID-19. The Seattle site enrolled patients during active infection and followed them longitudinally. Method: immunoSEQ multiplex PCR; TCRdb's copy keeps in-frame clones and lacks some. The sample yields around 300,000 clones, 85% to 90% seen once. The germline gives CDR1 SGHRS, CDR2 YFSETQ. V was cut by 7 bases and J by 3 bases, with 8 bases left in between. The CDR3 is 12 amino acids. The TCR comes from a woman aged 45-59 years with COVID-19, enrolled during active disease. The V gene is TRBV5-1, the J gene TRBJ2-1; maybe TRBD2 (5 bases). Input material: peripheral blood. The CDR3 nucleotides are TGCGCCAGCGGTGACTACTACAATGAGCAGTTCTTC. Protein sequence: CASGDYYNEQFF.